This T cell receptor (beta chain) was captured by sequencing in a study of cytomegalovirus exposure and HLA in healthy donors. In the PCR, 60 Vbeta and 13 Jbeta primers were used. The data were produced by immunoSEQ multiplex PCR, yet TCRdb's version contains in-frame clones alone and is incomplete. This table holds approximately 150,000 clones, roughly 87% found once. CDR3 length equals 14 residues. The germline V gene encodes CDR1 WNHNN and CDR2 SYGVQD (reference sequence). Trimming took off 4 bases at V and 6 bases at J, with 16 bases between the two ends. Sample: PBMCs. This receptor was obtained from a woman aged 25 to 45 in good health and CMV-seronegative. This chain joins TRBV10-1 and TRBJ2-7; maybe TRBD1 (5 bases). CDR3 nucleotides: TGCGCCAGCAGTGTAGGGGCAGCCAACAGCGAGCAGTACTTC. Its translation: CASSVGAANSEQYF.